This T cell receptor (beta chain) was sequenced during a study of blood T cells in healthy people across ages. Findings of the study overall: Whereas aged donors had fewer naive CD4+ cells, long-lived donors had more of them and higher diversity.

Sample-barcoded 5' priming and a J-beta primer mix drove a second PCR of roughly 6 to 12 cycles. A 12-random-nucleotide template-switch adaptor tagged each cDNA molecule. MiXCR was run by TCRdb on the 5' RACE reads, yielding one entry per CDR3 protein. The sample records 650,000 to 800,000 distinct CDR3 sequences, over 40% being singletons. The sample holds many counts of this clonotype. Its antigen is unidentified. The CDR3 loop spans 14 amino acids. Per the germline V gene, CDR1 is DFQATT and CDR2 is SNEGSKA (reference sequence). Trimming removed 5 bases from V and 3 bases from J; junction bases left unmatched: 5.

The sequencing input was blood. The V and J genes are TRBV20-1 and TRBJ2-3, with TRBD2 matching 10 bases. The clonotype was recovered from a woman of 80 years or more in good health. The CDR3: CSAPLAGETDTQYF. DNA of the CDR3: TGCAGTGCTCCCCTAGCGGGAGAAACAGATACGCAGTATTTT.